A single sample gave rise to the 4 T cell receptor beta chains below, sequenced in a study of blood T cell repertoires in COVID-19 (dated by TCRdb to about 2020). Library preparation employed the immunoSEQ multiplex PCR assay. In its TCRdb copy, this immuneACCESS table keeps in-frame sequences only and misses some clones. Where compared with another copy, unresolved V genes explain less than half of these, and the others have no known cause. For this sample there are around 170,000 clones; more than 70% appear just once. About 7% of the sample goes to the ten largest clones. The sample taken for sequencing was peripheral blood. These receptors all come from a man aged 50-59 years with active or convalescent COVID-19.

This rearrangement joins TRBV2 to TRBJ1-5; 7 nucleotides match TRBD1. V trimming: 8 bases; J trimming: 3 bases; junction bases outside the gene matches: 7. Germline CDR1 is SNHLY and CDR2 is FYNNEI. There are 14 residues in the CDR3. In nucleotides, the CDR3 is TGTGCCAGCGGCCGGGACAGCTTCAATCAGCCCCAGCATTTT. Amino acids: CASGRDSFNQPQHF.

V gene TRBV6-5 combines with J gene TRBJ2-7, with D possibly TRBD2 on 6 matching bases. The CDR3 has 14 residues. Trimming removed 7 bases at V and 0 bases at J, with 13 bases between. Germline-derived CDR1 and CDR2 are MNHEY and SVGAGI. The CDR3 region is CASTRGPSSYEQYF. CDR3 sequence (DNA): TGTGCCAGCACGCGGGGACCTAGCTCCTACGAGCAGTACTTC.

The chain carries TRBV14 and TRBJ1-1, with D possibly TRBD1 on 5 matching bases. The CDR3 consists of 15 residues. CDR1 is SGHDN, CDR2 FVKESK, per germline. V shed 5 bases and J shed 6 bases, with 19 bases lying between them. This CDR3 is CASSYLAGVYPEAFF. CDR3 DNA: TGTGCCAGCAGCTACCTCGCGGGGGTATATCCTGAAGCTTTCTTT.

The rearrangement uses TRBV6-1 and TRBJ1-4, with a possible D match to TRBD1 (5 bases). Trimming removed 4 bases at V and 8 bases at J, with 26 bases between. The CDR3 has 18 residues. The germline gives CDR1 MNHNS, CDR2 SASEGT. CDR3 residues: CASSGQRGLRKEDEKLFF. In DNA form, the CDR3 reads TGTGCCAGCAGTGGCCAGAGGGGACTCCGAAAGGAAGACGAAAAACTGTTTTTT.